Here is one T cell receptor beta chain with its context. It lacks a known antigen. No per-base quality is available; no much larger clone lies one base away. This record comes from a study of post-analysis software for immune sequencing data (dated by TCRdb to the mid-2010s). With regard to the full study: Recorded disease courses included relapsing-remitting, secondary progressive and progressive-relapsing multiple sclerosis, with some patients lacking subtype annotation. Patient repertoires were compared against 11 previously published healthy control repertoires from donors aged 6 to 25 years. A subset of samples was prepared in parallel using single-end sample barcoding, then pooled and co-amplified after Illumina adapter ligation.

General conclusions and limits of the study: The multiple sclerosis patient group was slightly younger than the control group. Significantly higher frequencies in patients than in controls were found for roughly 5 TRBV segments, including TRBV5-6, TRBV5-1 and TRBV20-1. Normalized Chao1 diversity was significantly lower in multiple sclerosis patients than controls, suggesting substantial peripheral T-cell clonal expansion. Strong co-clustering of samples prepared in the same batch was shown by direct clustering with F measure, prompting a batch-effect correction.

The method was PCR. Reads for this sample came from an Illumina HiSeq 2500. To reduce PCR and sequencing biases, unique molecular identifiers were built into the TCR beta cDNA libraries. Per 1 to 10 million input T cells, roughly 500,000 cDNA molecules were obtained, such that each molecule approximated one T cell. The patient libraries were prepared and sequenced with the same protocol used for the earlier healthy control dataset. Samples belonging to the same batch were prepared together, multiplexed and sequenced on a shared HiSeq lane. Per the original workflow: MIGEC was used to process the raw barcoded reads, and molecular identifier groups with only a single read were discarded before consensus assembly and CDR3 extraction. VDJtools was used for post-analysis of the clonotype tables, with diversity normalized by down-sampling every dataset to the smallest sample size. Repertoire overlap clustering matched CDR3 amino acid but not nucleotide sequences to correct batch-related cross-sample contamination. TCRdb cleaned the public reads at Q25 with fastp, built clones with MiXCR and kept in-frame beta chains. Duplicate CDR3 protein sequences are folded into a single record with the most common DNA and genes. TCRdb's processing, not the authors' own work, is the source of the V and J calls. In this sample the table shows roughly 650,000 distinct CDR3 sequences, approximately 60% of which occur a single time. The ten top clones hold approximately 10% of the sample.

To demonstrate the VDJtools post-analysis software, the study profiled TCR beta repertoires from the peripheral blood of around 13 young patients with multiple sclerosis. The multiple sclerosis patients were children and adolescents between about 6 and 16 years of age. Its CDR3 holds 14 amino acids, cysteine through phenylalanine. Here the CDR3 DNA is all that survives: 42 bases in frame from base 1. V and J are truncated by 5 bases and 7 bases respectively, leaving an intervening sequence of 15 bases. CDR1 and CDR2, per the germline V gene, are SGHTA and FQGNSA. The clonotype comes from a girl aged 2-10 years with multiple sclerosis. The sample taken for sequencing was blood. The rearranged segments are TRBV7-2 and TRBJ2-1, with the D gene call left open. The CDR3 here reads CASSLSPPWNEQFF. At the DNA level, the sequence is TGTGCCAGCAGCCTCAGCCCCCCATGGAATGAGCAGTTCTTC.